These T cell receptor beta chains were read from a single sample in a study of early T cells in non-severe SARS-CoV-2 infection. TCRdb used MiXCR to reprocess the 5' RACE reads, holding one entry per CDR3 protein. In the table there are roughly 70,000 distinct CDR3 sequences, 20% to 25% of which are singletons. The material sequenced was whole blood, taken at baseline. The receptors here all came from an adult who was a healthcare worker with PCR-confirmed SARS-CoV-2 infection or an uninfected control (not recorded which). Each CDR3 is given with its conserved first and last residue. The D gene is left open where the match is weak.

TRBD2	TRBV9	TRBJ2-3	CASSAQLAGDEYF
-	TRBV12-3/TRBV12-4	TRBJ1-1	CASSFFQTNTEAFF
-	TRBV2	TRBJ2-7	CASSAGGPRYEQYF
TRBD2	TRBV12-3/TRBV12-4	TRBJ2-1	CASSWASGYNEQFF
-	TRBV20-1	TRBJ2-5	CSARVGGGMDQYF
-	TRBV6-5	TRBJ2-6	CASSYSLLETAPGANVLTF
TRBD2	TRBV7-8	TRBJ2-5	CASSQIGSGLEETQYF
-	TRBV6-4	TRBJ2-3	CASSDREGSTDTQYF
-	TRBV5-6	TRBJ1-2	CASSLDTTATRYGYTF
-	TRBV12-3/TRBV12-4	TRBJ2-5	CASSLGEGETQYF
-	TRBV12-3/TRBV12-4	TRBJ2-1	CASGYGGSEQFF
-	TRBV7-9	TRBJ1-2	CASSLEPESYGYTF
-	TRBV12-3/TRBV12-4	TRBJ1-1	CASSLNRMNTEAFF
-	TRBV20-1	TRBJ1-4	CSARSQINEKLFF
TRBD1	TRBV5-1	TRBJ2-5	CASSQQGEETQYF
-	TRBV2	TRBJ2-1	CASSEFDEQFF
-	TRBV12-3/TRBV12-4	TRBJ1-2	CASSLQGAGYTF
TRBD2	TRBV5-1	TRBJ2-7	CASSPPLAGVDEQYF
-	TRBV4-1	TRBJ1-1	CASSQTGLNTEAFF
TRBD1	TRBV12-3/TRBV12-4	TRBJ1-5	CASSLDRGNQPQHF
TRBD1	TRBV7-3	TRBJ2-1	CASSLEGTDYNEQFF
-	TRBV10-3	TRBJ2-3	CATNPNSDTQYF
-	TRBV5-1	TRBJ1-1	CASSLSGQKNTEAFF
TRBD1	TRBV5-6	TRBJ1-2	CASSPGGITYGYTF
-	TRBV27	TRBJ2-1	CASSREMGSYNEQFF
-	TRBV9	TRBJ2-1	CASSAEGRLLYNEQFF
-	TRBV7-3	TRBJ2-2	CASSSGLANTGELFF
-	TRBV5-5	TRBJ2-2	CASSFGVISNTGELFF
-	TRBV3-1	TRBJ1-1	CASSQAGYTEAFF
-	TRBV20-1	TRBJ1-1	CSATRDLNTEAFF
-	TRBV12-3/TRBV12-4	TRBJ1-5	CASMPGPNQPQHF
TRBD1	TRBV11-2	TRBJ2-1	CASSRTGQGSDNEQFF